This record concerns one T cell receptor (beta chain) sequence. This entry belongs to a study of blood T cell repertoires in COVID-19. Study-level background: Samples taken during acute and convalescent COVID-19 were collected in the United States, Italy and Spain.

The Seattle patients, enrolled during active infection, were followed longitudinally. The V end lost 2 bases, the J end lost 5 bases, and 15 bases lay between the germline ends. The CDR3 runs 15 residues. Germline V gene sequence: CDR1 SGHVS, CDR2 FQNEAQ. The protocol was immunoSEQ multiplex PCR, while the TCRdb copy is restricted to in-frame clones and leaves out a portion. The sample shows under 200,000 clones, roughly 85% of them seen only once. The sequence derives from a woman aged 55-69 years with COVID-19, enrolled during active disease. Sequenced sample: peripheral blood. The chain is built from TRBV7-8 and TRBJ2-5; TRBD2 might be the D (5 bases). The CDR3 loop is CASSLNLVGGETQYF. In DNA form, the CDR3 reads TGTGCCAGCAGCTTAAACCTCGTTGGCGGGGAGACCCAGTACTTC.